This T cell receptor beta chain emerged from a study of T cell repertoires in cytomegalovirus infection. Study-level information: Through public TCR beta signatures, both CMV infection and matching HLA type were indicated. Study results and limitations: Identification of carriers of CMV plus the relevant HLA was performed using cumulative public TCR beta family frequency.

As to this clonotype: Its antigen is not known.

The CDR3 extends over 15 amino acids. Germline CDR1 MRHNA, CDR2 SNTAGT. Losses at the gene ends were 5 bases for V and 7 bases for J; bases not matched to a gene: 11. TCRdb re-called the reads with MiXCR, one entry per CDR3 protein. The table lists fewer than 150,000 distinct CDR3 sequences, roughly 31% of them singletons, with 40% to 45% in the top ten. This TCR came from a human donor in good health (CMV status not recorded). Some clones in this sample may be carry-over from other donors' samples. Sequencing used CD8+ T cells from cultured PBMCs, obtained from culture after CMV antigen stimulation. The rearrangement links TRBV6-4 to TRBJ2-1; 7 bases match TRBD1. The CDR3: CASSPDPTGNNEQFF. CDR3 nucleotides: TGTGCCAGCAGTCCCGACCCGACAGGGAATAATGAGCAGTTCTTC.